This T cell receptor beta chain is drawn from a study of control samples from healthy donors and cancer patients. Assay: immunoSEQ multiplex PCR; the TCRdb copy retains only in-frame clones and omits some. The sample shows about 170,000 clones, around 92% of them seen only once. The CDR3 contains 16 residues. Trimming removed 3 bases from V and 4 bases from J; junction bases left unmatched: 7. Germline CDR1 and CDR2: LGHNT and FRNRAP. This receptor was identified in a woman under 40 in good health. The sequenced sample consisted of blood. The chain has TRBV12-5 and TRBJ2-1, with 9 bases identical to TRBD2. The CDR3 here is CASGLTLAGGYNEQFF. DNA of the CDR3: TGTGCTAGTGGTTTAACACTAGCGGGTGGATACAATGAGCAGTTCTTC.